This TCR beta chain is drawn from a study of cytomegalovirus exposure and HLA in healthy donors. Study results and limitations: First-cohort TCR clusters tended to co-occur in the roughly 130 validation repertoires, a later analysis found. Cytomegalovirus-associated status was assigned to 150 to 200 TCR beta chains.

As to this clone: As yet, its antigen is unknown.

Data came from immunoSEQ multiplex PCR; TCRdb stores just in-frame clones and leaves some out. The repertoire has 100,000 or so clones, 85% of them found once; the top ten carry 20% to 25%. Germline CDR1 reads PRHDT; CDR2 reads FYEKMQ (reference sequence). The CDR3 covers 11 residues. V lost 3 bases, J lost 4 bases, and 3 bases lay in between. Sample: PBMCs. The chain recombines TRBV13 with TRBJ1-1; D gene unclear. The TCR was taken from a man aged 18 to 29 in good health and CMV-seropositive. The CDR3, as DNA: TGTGCCAGCAGCTTCCGCACTGAAGCTTTCTTT. Protein sequence: CASSFRTEAFF.